The 28 T cell receptor beta chains below come from one sample, sequenced in a study of T cell responses to AZD1222 COVID-19 vaccine. Profiled with immunoSEQ multiplex PCR; TCRdb holds only in-frame clones, not every one. Of under 150,000 clones listed, approximately 87% are singletons. Sequencing used peripheral blood, obtained 28 days after the second AZD1222 dose. The receptors shown here come from an adult who received the AZD1222 COVID-19 vaccine.

This clone was counted a single time. The chain is built from TRBV2 and TRBJ2-5; possibly TRBD2 for D (7 bases). V was clipped by 7 bases and J by 3 bases, with 12 bases between them. CDR1 SNHLY and CDR2 FYNNEI come from the germline V gene. The CDR3 is 13 amino acids. For the CDR3, the DNA is TGTGCCAGCATGGGGGGGCGGAAAGAGACCCAGTACTTC. This translates into CASMGGRKETQYF.

The V gene is TRBV5-1, the J gene TRBJ2-5, with D perhaps given as TRBD1 or TRBD2 (5 bases each). CDR3 length: 16 amino acids. CDR1 and CDR2 from the germline V gene are SGHRS and YFSETQ. Trimming pared 4 bases from V and 5 bases from J, leaving 21 bases between. The CDR3: CASSVPSGHIGETQYF. The CDR3 DNA is TGCGCCAGCAGCGTGCCGAGCGGACATATCGGCGAGACCCAGTACTTC.

This clone occurred once. This chain joins TRBV5-1 and TRBJ2-1; TRBD1 matches 10 bases. CDR3 length equals 16 residues. CDR1 and CDR2 from the germline V gene are SGHRS and YFSETQ. V trimming: 0 bases; J trimming: 7 bases; junction bases outside the gene matches: 7. The CDR3 loop is CASSLVGTGVQNEQFF. The CDR3 region has the DNA TGCGCCAGCAGCTTGGTAGGGACAGGGGTGCAAAATGAGCAGTTCTTC.

The chain combines TRBV5-4 with TRBJ2-5, with D possibly being TRBD1 (6 bases). Per the germline V gene, CDR1 is SGHNT and CDR2 is YYREEE (reference sequence). The CDR3 has 14 residues. The ends were cut back, 4 bases at V and 3 bases at J, with 13 bases in the middle. The DNA of the CDR3 is TGTGCCAGCAGCCACAGGGATTCGGAAGAGACCCAGTACTTC. Its translation: CASSHRDSEETQYF.

This clone occurred once. The V gene is TRBV18, the J gene TRBJ1-6; D gene ambiguous. V was clipped by 5 bases and J by 7 bases, with 18 bases between them. The germline gives CDR1 KGHSH, CDR2 LQKENI. The CDR3 contains 16 residues. CDR3 sequence (DNA): TGTGCCAGCTCAACTACCAAGTCAGGCCTGAATTCACCCCTCCACTTT. As protein: CASSTTKSGLNSPLHF.

The genes are TRBV11-1 and TRBJ2-3; TRBD1 might be the D (6 bases). Germline V gene sequence: CDR1 SGHAT, CDR2 FQDESV (reference sequence). The CDR3 loop spans 15 amino acids. With 2 bases removed from V and 3 bases from J, the gap between germline ends came to 12 bases. CDR3 region: CASSLIQGLTDTQYF. The CDR3 coding sequence is TGTGCCAGCAGCTTAATTCAGGGGCTAACAGATACGCAGTATTTT. The whole variable domain, filled in from reference TRBV11-1 and TRBJ2-3, reads EAEVAQSPRYKITEKSQAVAFWCDPISGHATLYWYRQILGQGPELLVQFQDESVVDDSQLPKDRFSAERLKGVDSTLKIQPAELGDSAMYLCASSLIQGLTDTQYFGPGTRLTVL.

The rearrangement joins TRBV10-3 to TRBJ2-5; a weak D match, TRBD2 (7 bases). Trimming shortened V by 4 bases and J by 3 bases, and 12 bases separated the two germline ends. Germline V gene lookup returns CDR1 ENHRY and CDR2 SYGVKD. The CDR3 runs to 14 residues. The CDR3 loop is CAISVRGAEETQYF. In DNA form, the CDR3 reads TGTGCCATCAGTGTTCGGGGGGCTGAAGAGACCCAGTACTTC.

This chain connects TRBV18 to TRBJ1-2, with 7 nucleotides matching TRBD1. V lost 6 bases, J lost 0 bases, and 4 bases stayed unmatched. This CDR3 contains 14 residues. Germline values: CDR1 KGHSH, CDR2 LQKENI. The CDR3 region has the DNA TGTGCCAGCTCGACTACAGGGGCTAACTATGGCTACACCTTC. It yields the protein CASSTTGANYGYTF.

This clone has only one observation. The chain combines TRBV27 with TRBJ1-6, with D possibly matching TRBD1 (6 bases). The germline V gene has CDR1 MNHEY and CDR2 SMNVEV (reference sequence). The germline V and J ends were trimmed by 2 bases and 7 bases, with 9 bases remaining between them. The CDR3 consists of 14 residues. Here the CDR3 reads CASSLGQGNSPLHF. DNA for the CDR3: TGTGCCAGCAGTTTAGGTCAGGGGAATTCACCCCTCCACTTT.

The chain uses TRBV5-1 and TRBJ2-7; D not resolved. The V and J ends lost 0 bases and 4 bases respectively, with 2 bases between them. Germline values: CDR1 SGHRS, CDR2 YFSETQ. The CDR3 is made up of 11 amino acids. CDR3 loop: CASSLGYEQYF. The CDR3 coding sequence is TGCGCCAGCAGCTTGGGGTACGAGCAGTACTTC.

The chain links TRBV9 to TRBJ2-4; the match to TRBD1 covers 11 bases. V shed 4 bases, J shed 6 bases, and the junction held 6 bases outside the gene matches. This CDR3 region has 15 residues. The germline V gene has CDR1 SGDLS and CDR2 YYNGEE. The CDR3 region is CASSSRTGGSNIQYF. CDR3 coding DNA: TGTGCCAGCAGCTCGCGGACAGGGGGCTCAAACATTCAGTACTTC.

Only one count was recorded for this clone. The gene calls are TRBV30 and TRBJ1-3, with a weak D call TRBD1 (5 bases). The CDR3 is 13 amino acids. The V end was cut by 7 bases, the J end by 2 bases, with 12 bases between. Germline-derived CDR1 and CDR2 are GTSNPN and SVGIG (reference sequence). The CDR3 reads CASMWGAGNTIYF. The CDR3, as DNA: TGTGCCTCAATGTGGGGGGCTGGAAACACCATATATTTT.

CDR3 sequence reads: CASSLSQGPQYF. CDR3 coding DNA: TGTGCCAGCAGCTTATCCCAGGGCCCGCAGTATTTT. This chain links TRBV7-2 with TRBJ2-3; D might be TRBD1 (5 bases). V lost 2 bases, J lost 10 bases, and 10 bases lay in between. The CDR3 runs to 12 residues. Germline V gene sequence: CDR1 SGHTA, CDR2 FQGNSA.

This chain links TRBV6-5 with TRBJ1-4; TRBD1 might be the D (6 bases). V dropped 2 bases and J dropped 8 bases, with 12 bases sitting between them. From germline, CDR1 is MNHEY and CDR2 SVGAGI. CDR3 length equals 14 residues. The CDR3 DNA follows: TGTGCCAGCAGTTACCGGGGGGGCCGGGAAAAACTGTTTTTT. It yields the protein CASSYRGGREKLFF.

The V and J genes are TRBV14 and TRBJ1-2; D unclear. The CDR3 contains 15 residues. The germline CDR1 and CDR2 sequences are SGHDN and FVKESK. V was shortened by 0 bases and J by 7 bases, with 15 bases between the two germline ends. CDR3 sequence: CASSQEIPGVGGYTF. CDR3 DNA sequence: TGTGCCAGCAGCCAAGAGATCCCTGGGGTTGGTGGCTACACCTTC.

The rearrangement joins TRBV4-3 to TRBJ1-2; 11 bases fit TRBD1. Germline CDR1 and CDR2: LGHNA and YSLEER. The length of the CDR3 is 14 residues. With V trimmed by 6 bases and J by 7 bases, 7 bases remained unmatched. The CDR3 protein is CASSRGQGAAGYTF. The CDR3 bases are TGCGCCAGCAGTCGAGGACAGGGGGCAGCTGGCTACACCTTC.

V usage is TRBV25-1 and J usage is TRBJ1-1; D is undetermined. V dropped 4 bases and J dropped 5 bases, with 8 bases sitting between them. Germline V CDR1 and CDR2: MGHDK, SYGVNS. The CDR3 extends over 12 amino acids. In DNA, the CDR3 is TGTGCCAGCAGTGTGGGCTCAACTGAAGCTTTCTTT. This sequence encodes CASSVGSTEAFF.

The rearrangement joins TRBV19 to TRBJ2-7; 7 nucleotides match TRBD1. Germline CDR1 and CDR2: LNHDA and SQIVND (reference sequence). This CDR3 is 14 amino acids long. The junction had 8 bases not matched to a gene; V was cut back by 5 bases and J by 4 bases. For the CDR3, the DNA is TGTGCCAGTAGTCGCGGCTCACAGGGGTACGAGCAGTACTTC. This translates into CASSRGSQGYEQYF.

The chain links TRBV9 to TRBJ2-7; 10 bases line up with TRBD2. Germline CDR1 SGDLS, CDR2 YYNGEE. Losses at the gene ends were 6 bases for V and 6 bases for J; bases not matched to a gene: 9. CDR3 length: 14 amino acids. CDR3 protein: CASNNGLAGVEQYF. CDR3 coding DNA: TGTGCCAGCAACAACGGGCTAGCGGGAGTCGAGCAGTACTTC. Full variable domain (rest looked up from reference TRBV9 and TRBJ2-7): DSGVTQTPKHLITATGQRVTLRCSPRSGDLSVYWYQQSLDQGLQFLIQYYNGEERAKGNILERFSAQQFPDLHSELNLSSLELGDSALYFCASNNGLAGVEQYFGPGTRLTVT.

The chain employs TRBV7-3 and TRBJ2-2; perhaps TRBD1 as D (8 bases). Trimming removed 8 bases at V and 3 bases at J, with 13 bases between. Germline CDR1 SGHTA, CDR2 FQGTGA. This CDR3 is built from 14 residues. The CDR3 here is CASRQGRDTGELFF. The CDR3 DNA is TGTGCCAGCCGACAGGGGAGGGACACCGGGGAGCTGTTTTTT.

The chain carries TRBV9 and TRBJ1-2, with 7 bases lining up with TRBD1. The CDR3 runs 14 residues. CDR1 and CDR2 (germline): SGDLS, YYNGEE. V was pared by 3 bases and J by 5 bases, with 7 bases of the junction left unmatched. In nucleotides, the CDR3 is TGTGCCAGCAGCGCCACCGGGACAGAATATGGCTACACCTTC. Amino acid sequence: CASSATGTEYGYTF. Using reference TRBV9 and TRBJ1-2 for the parts outside the CDR3, the full variable domain is DSGVTQTPKHLITATGQRVTLRCSPRSGDLSVYWYQQSLDQGLQFLIQYYNGEERAKGNILERFSAQQFPDLHSELNLSSLELGDSALYFCASSATGTEYGYTFGSGTRLTVV.

CDR3: CASSLRTAPFNYGYTF. In DNA form, the CDR3 reads TGTGCCAGCAGCCTAAGAACCGCACCCTTTAACTATGGCTACACCTTC. The chain combines TRBV3-1 (or the pseudogene TRBV3-2) with TRBJ1-2, with D unclear. The germline gives CDR1 LGHDT, CDR2 YNNKEL (reference sequence). This CDR3 spans 16 amino acids. The V end lost 4 bases, the J end lost 1 base, and 16 bases lay between the germline ends.

The rearrangement links TRBV21-1 to TRBJ1-5; TRBD1 is the table's D call and was not checked against the DNA. TRBV21-1 is described as a pseudogene. The CDR3 totals 14 residues. The chain's CDR3 is CARNQGGWDQPQHF. In DNA, the CDR3 is TGTGCCAGAAATCAGGGGGGTTGGGATCAGCCCCAGCATTTT.

The chain is built from TRBV29-1 and TRBJ1-2, with D hard to call. Per the germline V gene, CDR1 is SQVTM and CDR2 is ANQGSEA. The length of the CDR3 is 11 residues. V gave up 7 bases and J gave up 8 bases, with 14 bases separating them. The CDR3 nucleotides are TGCAGCGCTCCGGAAGCCCAGGGCTACACCTTC. Its protein product is CSAPEAQGYTF.

This clone has just one count. The chain carries TRBV29-1 and TRBJ1-1; D remains unclear. Germline CDR1 and CDR2: SQVTM and ANQGSEA. The length of the CDR3 is 13 residues. V was pared by 1 base and J by 1 base, with 7 bases between. CDR3 nucleotide sequence: TGCAGCGTTGAAGCTCGAGGGAACACTGAAGCTTTCTTT. This translates into CSVEARGNTEAFF.

This chain connects TRBV18 to TRBJ1-2; tentative D call: TRBD1 (6 bases). From germline, CDR1 is KGHSH and CDR2 LQKENI. The CDR3 is 20 amino acids. Trimming stripped 2 bases from V and 5 bases from J, with 30 bases between. CDR3 region: CASSPRGSGGAFPQGYGYTF. CDR3 coding DNA: TGTGCCAGCTCACCAAGAGGTTCTGGGGGGGCTTTTCCCCAGGGTTATGGCTACACCTTC.

In DNA, the CDR3 is TGTGCCAGCAGCCCCATCGCTGGAGCCCAAACCCGGGCTGAAGCTTTCTTT. The encoded protein is CASSPIAGAQTRAEAFF. The chain combines TRBV7-9 with TRBJ1-1; D is uncertain. The CDR3 has 17 residues. Germline V lookup: CDR1 SEHNR, CDR2 FQNEAQ (reference sequence). Trimming cost V 5 bases and J 6 bases, with 25 bases left between them.

The rearrangement uses TRBV7-3 and TRBJ2-3; 10 positions match TRBD1. This CDR3 has 15 amino acids. The trim removed 3 bases at V and 2 bases at J, leaving 2 bases unmatched. Per the germline V gene, CDR1 is SGHTA and CDR2 is FQGTGA. The chain's CDR3 is CASSFDRGHTDTQYF. In DNA, the CDR3 is TGTGCCAGCAGCTTCGACAGGGGGCACACAGATACGCAGTATTTT.